Included here is one TCR beta chain sequence, with context. Antigen specificity is unknown. The sample originates from a study of lymphopenia after photon versus proton radiotherapy. Regarding the study as a whole: Only patients who died were analyzed for survival; proton advantage is unproven.

Method: immunoSEQ multiplex PCR; TCRdb's copy keeps in-frame clones and lacks some. The sample has 150,000 to 200,000 clones; roughly nine tenths are singletons. The V gene's germline CDR1 is MNHNS and CDR2 SASEGT. This CDR3 contains 13 residues. V lost 7 bases, J lost 0 bases, and 7 bases lay in between. The rearrangement uses TRBV6-1 and TRBJ1-3; D ambiguous. The material sequenced was peripheral blood, taken from a patient treated with photon-based radiotherapy. This TCR derives from a man aged 45 to 65 with gastric cancer. The CDR3 coding sequence is TGTGCCAGCACCTGGGGCTCTGGAAACACCATATATTTT. It yields the protein CASTWGSGNTIYF.